These T cell receptor beta chains were read from a single sample in a study of T cell responses to AZD1222 COVID-19 vaccine. The data were produced by immunoSEQ multiplex PCR, yet TCRdb's version contains in-frame clones alone and is incomplete. The repertoire consists of around 110,000 clones, with about 92% occurring once and the leading ten covering 2.5% to 3.5%. The material sequenced was peripheral blood, taken on day 0 of AZD1222 vaccination. These receptor sequences come from an adult in good health. Both conserved end residues are part of each CDR3. D genes are given only for firm matches. Clone size appears in some rows only: once, few, many, or a class for an expanded clone.

abundance	j_gene	v_gene	d_gene	CDR3aa	CDR3nt
NA	TRBJ1-1	TRBV20-1	NA	CSARGIIEAFF	TGCAGTGCTAGAGGCATAATTGAAGCTTTCTTT
NA	TRBJ1-1	TRBV10-3	NA	CAISPRGKSLNTEAFF	TGTGCCATCAGTCCCAGGGGTAAATCGCTGAACACTGAAGCTTTCTTT
NA	TRBJ1-2	TRBV24-1	NA	CATSAGPYYGYTF	TGTGCCACCAGTGCAGGGCCATACTATGGCTACACCTTC
NA	TRBJ1-4	TRBV3-1/TRBV3-2	NA	CASSQSPTNEKLFF	TGTGCCAGCAGCCAGAGCCCGACTAATGAAAAACTGTTTTTT
NA	TRBJ2-3	TRBV13	NA	CASSLSDTQYF	TGTGCCAGCAGCTTGTCAGATACGCAGTATTTT
NA	TRBJ1-5	TRBV10-1	NA	CASSEGGRNQPQHF	TGCGCCAGCAGTGAAGGTGGCCGGAATCAGCCCCAGCATTTT
NA	TRBJ1-1	TRBV5-4	NA	CASSLAHTEAFF	TGTGCCAGCAGCTTGGCACACACTGAAGCTTTCTTT
once	TRBJ1-5	TRBV7-2	NA	CASSLPGGNQPQHF	TGTGCCAGCAGCTTACCGGGGGGCAATCAGCCCCAGCATTTT
NA	TRBJ2-5	TRBV5-1	TRBD1	CASSLLGTEQETQYF	TGCGCCAGCAGCCTGTTAGGGACAGAGCAAGAGACCCAGTACTTC
NA	TRBJ2-3	TRBV10-1	TRBD2	CASSEGLAGTDTQYF	TGCGCCAGCAGTGAGGGACTAGCTGGCACAGATACGCAGTATTTT
NA	TRBJ1-5	TRBV27	NA	CASSLYYRTIPYQPQHF	TGTGCCAGCAGTTTATACTACAGGACCATACCTTATCAGCCCCAGCATTTT
NA	TRBJ2-5	TRBV24-1	NA	CATSDEWETQYF	TGTGCCACCAGTGATGAGTGGGAGACCCAGTACTTC
NA	TRBJ1-1	TRBV19	NA	CASSIARLTEAFF	TGTGCCAGTAGTATAGCTCGGTTGACTGAAGCTTTCTTT
NA	TRBJ1-6	TRBV7-3	NA	CASSPNFWTPLHF	TGTGCCAGCAGCCCAAATTTCTGGACACCCCTCCACTTT
few	TRBJ2-2	TRBV19	TRBD2	CASSWGLAGPGELFF	TGTGCCAGTAGTTGGGGACTAGCGGGACCCGGGGAGCTGTTTTTT
NA	TRBJ2-7	TRBV29-1	NA	CSVEGRSHGEQYF	TGCAGCGTTGAGGGGAGGTCCCATGGCGAGCAGTACTTC
NA	TRBJ1-5	TRBV6-5	NA	CASRIREYSNQPQHF	TGTGCCAGCAGGATCCGGGAATATAGCAATCAGCCCCAGCATTTT
NA	TRBJ1-5	TRBV18	NA	CASSPGFSLGQPQHF	TGTGCCAGCTCACCAGGGTTTTCATTGGGTCAGCCCCAGCATTTT
NA	TRBJ1-1	TRBV28	NA	CASSPLWAGTEAFF	TGTGCCAGCAGCCCCCTCTGGGCAGGGACTGAAGCTTTCTTT
NA	TRBJ2-7	TRBV28	TRBD2	CASSLPGGWEQYF	TGTGCCAGCAGTTTACCGGGAGGGTGGGAGCAGTACTTC
NA	TRBJ1-1	TRBV7-2	NA	CASSQGPLNTEAFF	TGTGCCAGCAGCCAGGGCCCTCTGAACACTGAAGCTTTCTTT
NA	TRBJ1-1	TRBV9	NA	CASSVRDLIISNTEAFF	TGTGCCAGCAGCGTCCGGGACCTTATAATTTCCAACACTGAAGCTTTCTTT
NA	TRBJ2-1	TRBV27	NA	CASIGLGDEQFF	TGTGCCAGCATAGGATTGGGGGATGAGCAGTTCTTC
NA	TRBJ2-3	TRBV5-1	TRBD2	CASSISGRSTDTQYF	TGCGCCAGCAGCATAAGCGGGAGGAGCACAGATACGCAGTATTTT
NA	TRBJ2-7	TRBV19	NA	CASSGTVYEQYF	TGTGCCAGTAGTGGCACAGTCTACGAGCAGTACTTC
NA	TRBJ2-5	TRBV5-8	NA	CASSLAWASVWETQYF	TGTGCCAGCAGCTTGGCCTGGGCTAGCGTTTGGGAGACCCAGTACTTC
NA	TRBJ2-3	TRBV7-9	NA	CASSLTLHTDTQYF	TGTGCCAGCAGCCTAACCCTTCACACAGATACGCAGTATTTT
NA	TRBJ2-1	TRBV28	NA	CASSFQRTVSSYNEQFF	TGTGCCAGCAGTTTCCAACGGACGGTTAGCTCCTACAATGAGCAGTTCTTC
NA	TRBJ2-2	TRBV13	NA	CASSLRQENTGELFF	TGTGCCAGCAGCTTACGACAGGAGAACACCGGGGAGCTGTTTTTT